This T cell receptor beta chain was profiled in a study of response to subunit inactivated influenza vaccine. Study results and limitations: The authors suggested that every seasonal influenza vaccination recruits few new T cells.

One entry per CDR3 protein, called by TCRdb with MiXCR from the RT-PCR reads. The sample contains roughly 700,000 distinct CDR3 sequences, approximately 15% of which appear only once. A remark on this clonotype: As yet, its antigen is unknown.

V was pared by 0 bases and J by 5 bases, with 9 bases of the junction left unmatched. The CDR3 is 16 amino acids. Germline values: CDR1 SGDLS, CDR2 YYNGEE. Sequenced here: PBMCs from blood, sampled about 14 days before vaccination. This sequence was found in a man aged 45-65 years who received an inactivated influenza vaccine. The chain links TRBV9 to TRBJ2-7; 9 bases fit TRBD2. CDR3 nucleotide sequence: TGTGCCAGCAGCGTAGGAGGTAGCGGGAGTATAAACGAGCAGTACTTC. Its protein is CASSVGGSGSINEQYF.